A single sample gave rise to the 24 T cell receptor beta chains below, sequenced in a study of early T cells in non-severe SARS-CoV-2 infection. TCRdb re-called the 5' RACE reads through MiXCR, storing one row per CDR3 protein. The data hold tens of thousands of distinct CDR3 sequences, with 3.9% observed a single time. Sequencing was done on a sample of whole blood. These TCRs come from an adult who was a healthcare worker with PCR-confirmed SARS-CoV-2 infection or an uninfected control (not recorded which).

This clonotype was counted only a few times. This sequence joins TRBV4-3 and TRBJ2-3, with 9 positions matching TRBD2. Germline assignment: CDR1 LGHNA and CDR2 YSLEER. With V trimmed by 0 bases and J by 3 bases, 7 bases remained unmatched. The CDR3 is made up of 17 amino acids. The CDR3 loop reads CASSQDPAGGLTDTQYF. CDR3 DNA sequence: TGCGCCAGCAGCCAAGATCCAGCGGGAGGACTTACAGATACGCAGTATTTT.

This clonotype was counted at least ten times. The chain carries TRBV18 and TRBJ2-7, with D tentatively TRBD1 (5 bases). V was shortened by 3 bases and J by 4 bases, with 16 bases between the two germline ends. This CDR3 region has 15 residues. CDR1 and CDR2 (germline): KGHSH, LQKENI. CDR3 sequence reads: CASSPLPDTSYEQYF. DNA of the CDR3: TGTGCCAGCTCACCCCTCCCGGACACATCATACGAGCAGTACTTC.

This clonotype has at least ten counts. This rearrangement joins TRBV20-1 to TRBJ1-2; D unresolved. This CDR3 is 13 amino acids long. Per germline, CDR1 DFQATT and CDR2 SNEGSKA (reference sequence). Trimming removed 3 bases at V and 3 bases at J, with 11 bases between. The CDR3 region is CSASPPDHYGYTF. Here the CDR3 DNA reads TGCAGTGCTAGTCCACCGGACCACTATGGCTACACCTTC.

This clonotype appeared many times. The chain links TRBV20-1 to TRBJ2-1; 12 bases map to TRBD1. The V and J ends lost 6 bases and 6 bases, in that order; junction bases with no gene match: 6. CDR3 length: 14 amino acids. The germline V gene encodes CDR1 DFQATT and CDR2 SNEGSKA (reference sequence). CDR3 in DNA: TGCAGTGCGTCCGGGACAGGGGGCTTCAATGAGCAGTTCTTC. It yields the protein CSASGTGGFNEQFF.

This clonotype was recorded many times. V and J are TRBV18 and TRBJ2-7; maybe TRBD2 (6 bases). Germline CDR1 reads KGHSH; CDR2 reads LQKENI. Trimming took 5 bases from V and 3 from J, leaving 17 bases between them. This CDR3 region has 15 residues. CDR3 amino acids: CASSDRAGCLYEQYV. CDR3 in DNA: TGTGCCAGCTCAGACAGAGCGGGCTGTCTCTACGAGCAGTACGTC.

There are a few counts of this clonotype. The chain couples TRBV15 to TRBJ1-5; D is possibly TRBD1 (6 bases). CDR3 size: 16 residues. Trimming removed 0 bases from V and 2 bases from J, with 11 bases in between. In germline, CDR1 is LNHNV, CDR2 YYDKDF (reference sequence). This CDR3 is CATSRDPQGRNQPQHF. The CDR3, as DNA: TGTGCCACCAGCAGAGATCCCCAGGGGCGCAATCAGCCCCAGCATTTT. Full variable domain (outside the CDR3, taken from reference TRBV15 and TRBJ1-5): DAMVIQNPRYQVTQFGKPVTLSCSQTLNHNVMYWYQQKSSQAPKLLFHYYDKDFNNEADTPDNFQSRRPNTSFCFLDIRSPGLGDTAMYLCATSRDPQGRNQPQHFGDGTRLSIL.

The J gene is TRBJ2-1, the V gene TRBV7-2, with D perhaps TRBD2 (7 bases). The CDR3 sequence is 15 residues long. The germline V gene encodes CDR1 SGHTA and CDR2 FQGNSA. V shed 1 base and J shed 7 bases, with 14 bases lying between them. CDR3 sequence: CASSLGRGARNEQFF. In nucleotides, the CDR3 is TGTGCCAGCAGCTTAGGACGGGGGGCGCGAAATGAGCAGTTCTTC.

The sample holds many counts of this clonotype. The chain employs TRBV25-1 and TRBJ2-5, with TRBD2 identical over 7 bases. J lost 4 bases, V lost 2 bases, and 10 bases had no gene match. The CDR3 length is 16 residues. Germline CDR1 is MGHDK and CDR2 is SYGVNS. The CDR3 spells CASSERGRVKGETQYF. The CDR3 bases are TGTGCCAGCAGTGAAAGAGGGAGGGTCAAGGGAGAGACCCAGTACTTC.

This clonotype was observed a few times. The V gene is TRBV12-3 or TRBV12-4, the J gene TRBJ2-1; TRBD2 aligns across 8 bases. With V trimmed by 6 bases and J by 7 bases, 8 bases remained unmatched. The length of the CDR3 is 14 residues. As DNA, the CDR3 is TGTGCCAGCAGGACTAGCGCGAGACGGAATGAGCAGTTCTTC. Protein: CASRTSARRNEQFF.

This clonotype was observed at least ten times. The chain joins TRBV24-1 to TRBJ2-5, with TRBD2 as a possible D gene (6 bases). This CDR3 has 14 amino acids. Germline CDR1 and CDR2: KGHDR and SFDVKD. V shed 3 bases and J shed 2 bases, with 9 bases lying between them. CDR3 loop: CATSDGTGQETQYF. The CDR3 nucleotides are TGTGCCACCAGTGATGGGACTGGACAAGAGACCCAGTACTTC.

This clonotype was observed many times. This rearrangement joins TRBV20-1 to TRBJ2-2, with 8 bases matching TRBD1. Germline-derived CDR1 and CDR2 are DFQATT and SNEGSKA (reference sequence). V shed 6 bases, J shed 5 bases, and the junction held 5 bases outside the gene matches. The CDR3 length is 13 residues. CDR3 in amino acids: CSAGTGRTGELFF. The DNA for the CDR3 is TGCAGTGCCGGGACAGGACGGACCGGGGAGCTGTTTTTT.

The chain is built from TRBV4-1 and TRBJ2-1; a weak D match, TRBD1 (6 bases). The germline gives CDR1 MGHRA, CDR2 YSYEKL. The CDR3 is 15 residues long. V was trimmed by 0 bases and J by 7 bases, leaving 13 bases between them. This CDR3 reads CASSQDSQGWNEQFF. The CDR3 coding sequence is TGCGCCAGCAGCCAAGATTCCCAGGGGTGGAATGAGCAGTTCTTC.

This clonotype has a count of ten or more. The chain is built from TRBV4-3 and TRBJ2-1; 13 positions agree with TRBD2. The CDR3 runs 19 residues. The germline V gene encodes CDR1 LGHNA and CDR2 YSLEER. V lost 1 base to trimming and J lost 0 bases; unmatched junction nucleotides: 6. The CDR3 loop reads CASSQGTSGSLTSYNEQFF. The CDR3 bases are TGCGCCAGCAGCCAAGGGACTAGCGGGAGCCTTACCTCCTACAATGAGCAGTTCTTC.

The chain employs TRBV28 and TRBJ1-4; D may be TRBD1 (5 bases). The CDR3 has 15 amino acids. V lost 7 bases and J 5 bases, leaving 17 bases between the germline ends. Germline loops: CDR1 MDHEN, CDR2 SYDVKM. For the CDR3, the DNA is TGTGCCAGCACTGAGGGAGGGAAGGGGAATGAAAAACTGTTTTTT. Protein: CASTEGGKGNEKLFF. Filled out from reference TRBV28 and TRBJ1-4, the complete variable domain reads DVKVTQSSRYLVKRTGEKVFLECVQDMDHENMFWYRQDPGLGLRLIYFSYDVKMKEKGDIPEGYSVSREKKERFSLILESASTNQTSMYLCASTEGGKGNEKLFFGSGTQLSVL.

This clonotype was recorded at least ten times. This chain uses TRBV24-1 with TRBJ2-7; D is undetermined. CDR1 is KGHDR and CDR2 is SFDVKD in the germline V gene. V was shortened by 9 bases and J by 1 base, with 15 bases between the two germline ends. This CDR3 spans 14 amino acids. DNA for the CDR3: TGTGCCACCGCTAGGGCTATCGAGTCCTACGAGCAGTACGTC. It is translated as CATARAIESYEQYV.

Ten or more counts support this clonotype. This chain connects TRBV7-2 to TRBJ2-7, with D maybe TRBD2 (6 bases). Germline CDR1 is SGHTA and CDR2 is FQGNSA. The CDR3 totals 12 residues. Trimming removed 5 bases at V and 6 bases at J, with 11 bases between. CDR3 in amino acids: CASSLTSSEQYF. The CDR3 DNA follows: TGTGCCAGCAGCCTGACTAGTTCCGAGCAGTACTTC.

This clonotype was seen repeatedly, ten times or more. The chain couples TRBV6-5 to TRBJ2-3; unclear D gene. Germline-derived CDR1 and CDR2 are MNHEY and SVGAGI. The CDR3 covers 19 residues. V lost 6 bases and J 0 bases, leaving 25 bases between the germline ends. This CDR3 is CASSHQRPVPGTSTDTQYF. As DNA, the CDR3 is TGTGCCAGCAGCCACCAACGGCCCGTCCCGGGTACTAGCACAGATACGCAGTATTTT.

This clonotype was recorded at least ten times. CDR3 sequence: CASSQQGALPNTEAFF. CDR3 DNA: TGTGCCAGCAGCCAACAGGGTGCCCTTCCGAACACTGAAGCTTTCTTT. The rearrangement links TRBV7-9 to TRBJ1-1; possibly TRBD1 for D (6 bases). The CDR3 contains 16 residues. Between the trimmed V and J ends, which lost 5 bases and 1 base, there was a span of 17 bases. Germline CDR1 SEHNR, CDR2 FQNEAQ (reference sequence).

This clonotype was picked up a small number of times. The CDR3 coding sequence is TGCAGCGTTGTAGGGGTTGCGGGACAGAACTACGAGCAGTACTTC. It translates to CSVVGVAGQNYEQYF. The gene calls are TRBV29-1 and TRBJ2-7, with D possibly TRBD1 on 7 matching bases. V was cut by 4 bases and J by 3 bases, with 19 bases left in between. CDR3 length: 15 amino acids. CDR1 SQVTM and CDR2 ANQGSEA come from the germline V gene.

This clonotype was seen more than once but under ten times. This chain links TRBV24-1 with TRBJ2-7; 7 nucleotides agree with TRBD1. Trimming removed 4 bases from V and 5 bases from J; junction bases left unmatched: 10. This CDR3 spans 15 amino acids. Germline V gene data show CDR1 as KGHDR and CDR2 as SFDVKD. The DNA of the CDR3 is TGTGCCACCAGTGACCCGAGGGGGCCAGTCCACGAGCAGTACTTC. It specifies CATSDPRGPVHEQYF.

This clonotype came up many times. This chain links TRBV6-5 with TRBJ2-3; D is unresolved. V dropped 8 bases and J dropped 0 bases, with 18 bases sitting between them. The CDR3 consists of 16 residues. Germline V gene sequence: CDR1 MNHEY, CDR2 SVGAGI. This chain's CDR3 is CASRRVATSSTDTQYF. CDR3 DNA sequence: TGTGCCAGCCGCCGAGTTGCTACCTCTAGCACAGATACGCAGTATTTT.

The chain combines TRBV6-6 with TRBJ2-5; TRBD2 matches 10 bases. Germline values: CDR1 MNHNY, CDR2 SVGAGI (reference sequence). The CDR3 is 16 residues long. The V segment lost 7 bases and the J segment 3 bases; nucleotides outside the gene matches: 11. CDR3 region: CASTDRGSGRKETQYF. CDR3 DNA: TGTGCCAGCACCGACAGGGGTAGCGGGAGGAAAGAGACCCAGTACTTC.

This clonotype has at least ten counts. The V and J genes are TRBV7-2 and TRBJ1-6, with 9 bases aligning to TRBD1. The CDR3 covers 15 residues. With V trimmed by 6 bases and J by 4 bases, 4 bases remained unmatched. The germline V gene has CDR1 SGHTA and CDR2 FQGNSA. This CDR3 is CASSSGTGYNSPLHF. CDR3 coding DNA: TGTGCCAGCAGTTCCGGGACAGGGTATAATTCACCCCTCCACTTT.

This clonotype was counted many times. Here the CDR3 omits its conserved ending phenylalanine or tryptophan, so a read error is the likely source. No DNA is shown, since the ends of the CDR3 on it are uncertain; the CDR3 is the one TCRdb lists. The V and J genes are TRBV20-1 and TRBJ2-1; the D segment call TRBD2 is taken from the table without a DNA check. The CDR3 spans 15 residues, counting both ends. Germline assignment: CDR1 DFQATT and CDR2 SNEGSKA (reference sequence). CDR3 in amino acids: CSASRSQGGPVVFCR.